Listed below are T cell receptor beta chains from one sample, sequenced in a study of OX40 agonist ivuxolimab in advanced cancers. Measured with immunoSEQ multiplex PCR; TCRdb has only the in-frame clones, and not every one. Of 90,000 to 95,000 clones listed, approximately 87% are singletons. Sample: CD4+ or CD8+ T cells sorted from blood, taken in a trial of the OX40 agonist ivuxolimab. The receptors were sampled from an adult with an advanced solid tumor such as melanoma, head and neck, liver or kidney cancer. CDR3s include the opening cysteine and the closing phenylalanine or tryptophan.

v_call cdr3_aa
TRBV11-3 CASSVRFEGNTIYF
TRBV19 CASRRGNQPQHF
TRBV6-4 CASSSSGRALNEQFF
TRBV10-3 CAISERVVGEKLFF
TRBV11-3 CASSFRGSFGGELFF
TRBV5-6 CASSLVGNQPQHF
TRBV5-1 CASSLDGTGQETQYF
TRBV30 CAWSVSGETQYF
TRBV7-2 CASSLAGANYGYTF
TRBV5-6 CASSLPGNTEAFF
TRBV5-8 CASHPPSGSFGEQFF
TRBV6-5 CASSIQGIEAFF
TRBV19 CASSYGGETQYF
TRBV19 CASSITRSSYGDEQFF
TRBV28 CASSHASGTVNEQFF
TRBV9 CASSVRLQIDSYNEQFF
TRBV5-1 CASRVEAAYNEQFF
TRBV4-3 CASSHEGGSYNEQFF
TRBV6-1 CASSEWGDTQYF
TRBV10-2 CASSEGGAGNTIYF
TRBV18 CASSPPTEPHEQYF
TRBV6-1 CASSEIGAGELFF
TRBV10-2 CASSDRGASYNEQFF
TRBV10-2 CASSGLADSNEQFF
TRBV5-1 CASSPTGAGGEQYF
TRBV10-1 CATKRFSSYNEQFF
TRBV25-1 CASSETGGNEQFF
TRBV6-5 CASSYSPTQRGGEAFF
TRBV7-9 CASSNSGRAAVEQYF
TRBV11-3 CASSPPGLGYNEQFF
TRBV7-3 CASSPGGNTEAFF
TRBV21-1 CASSVAQGPYGYTF
TRBV7-9 CASSLVIGTGGTNEQFF
TRBV28 CATRGADEQYF
TRBV5-6 CASSSSDRAEIDTQYF
TRBV6-1 CASMGTGGLYGYTF
TRBV6-5 CASRLGGTGSETQYF
TRBV5-1 CASTLGTGGSRELFF
TRBV5-4 CASSLGWAGGEKLFF
TRBV7-8 CASSLVSARGVSYNEQFF
TRBV7-2 CASSLAMQTGELFF
TRBV11-2 CASSLLQGYDEQFF